The 25 T cell receptor beta chains below were found in one sample sequenced in a study of T cell responses to AZD1222 COVID-19 vaccine. Data came from immunoSEQ multiplex PCR; TCRdb stores just in-frame clones and leaves some out. The sample lists 100,000 to 150,000 clones, approximately 88% occurring once. The sample here was peripheral blood, taken on day 0 of AZD1222 vaccination. Every receptor here comes from an adult in good health.

About this clone: Other DNA sequences in this specimen translate into the identical CDR3. The gene calls are TRBV5-1 and TRBJ2-5, with 12 nucleotides matching TRBD1. The CDR3 sequence is 16 residues long. Trimming at V came to 5 bases and at J to 3 bases, leaving 8 bases not matched to a gene. Germline V CDR1 and CDR2: SGHRS, YFSETQ. The CDR3 loop reads CASRPGTGGSEETQYF. For the CDR3, the DNA is TGCGCCAGCAGACCCGGGACAGGGGGCTCCGAAGAGACCCAGTACTTC.

This chain links TRBV3-1 (or the pseudogene TRBV3-2) with TRBJ2-1; maybe TRBD2 (6 bases). From germline, CDR1 is LGHDT and CDR2 YNNKEL (reference sequence). V gave up 1 base and J gave up 4 bases, with 14 bases separating them. The CDR3 has 16 amino acids. In DNA form, the CDR3 reads TGTGCCAGCAGCCAAGGGCGTCAGCGGGTATACAATGAGCAGTTCTTC. Its translation: CASSQGRQRVYNEQFF.

This clone was observed once. This chain joins TRBV29-1 and TRBJ1-1, with D hard to call. V was shortened by 7 bases and J by 4 bases, with 7 bases between the two germline ends. CDR1 is SQVTM and CDR2 is ANQGSEA in the germline V gene. This CDR3 has 10 residues. The CDR3 loop is CSAQSTEAFF. The CDR3 bases are TGCAGCGCACAGAGCACTGAAGCTTTCTTT.

This chain links TRBV3-1 (or the pseudogene TRBV3-2) with TRBJ2-2, with a possible D match to TRBD1 (6 bases). This CDR3 has 14 residues. The V end lost 4 bases, the J end lost 3 bases, and 9 bases lay between the germline ends. The germline V gene has CDR1 LGHDT and CDR2 YNNKEL (reference sequence). CDR3 loop: CASSRRQDTGELFF. CDR3 DNA sequence: TGTGCCAGCAGCCGACGACAGGACACCGGGGAGCTGTTTTTT.

This chain uses TRBV19 with TRBJ2-2; 10 nucleotides agree with TRBD1. The V and J ends lost 3 bases and 4 bases, in that order; junction bases with no gene match: 2. Germline-derived CDR1 and CDR2 are LNHDA and SQIVND (reference sequence). The CDR3 has 15 amino acids. Here the CDR3 DNA reads TGTGCCAGTAGTATTAGGACAGGGGGCACCGGGGAGCTGTTTTTT. Translation: CASSIRTGGTGELFF.

The chain recombines TRBV5-1 with TRBJ2-2, with D maybe TRBD2 (5 bases). The CDR3 is 15 amino acids. Trimming pared 2 bases from V and 8 bases from J, leaving 16 bases between. Germline V gene sequence: CDR1 SGHRS, CDR2 YFSETQ. CDR3: CASSLIPSTEGELFF. The CDR3 nucleotides read TGCGCCAGCAGCTTAATCCCTAGCACCGAGGGGGAGCTGTTTTTT. The full variable domain, completed using reference TRBV5-1 and TRBJ2-2, is KAGVTQTPRYLIKTRGQQVTLSCSPISGHRSVSWYQQTPGQGLQFLFEYFSETQRNKGNFPGRFSGRQFSNSRSEMNVSTLELGDSALYLCASSLIPSTEGELFFGEGSRLTVL.

This chain connects TRBV13 to TRBJ1-1, with no clear D. The CDR3 contains 14 residues. Germline CDR1 PRHDT, CDR2 FYEKMQ (reference sequence). Trimming removed 6 bases from V and 5 bases from J, with 16 bases in between. Written as DNA, the CDR3 is TGTGCCAGCAGGGCCTACGACGGGATAACTGAAGCTTTCTTT. Translating it yields CASRAYDGITEAFF. Full variable domain (missing parts from reference TRBV13 and TRBJ1-1): AAGVIQSPRHLIKEKRETATLKCYPIPRHDTVYWYQQGPGQDPQFLISFYEKMQSDKGSIPDRFSAQQFSDYHSELNMSSLELGDSALYFCASRAYDGITEAFFGQGTRLTVV.

The J gene is TRBJ1-5, the V gene TRBV28, with D unresolved. The CDR3 runs to 18 residues. Germline V lookup: CDR1 MDHEN, CDR2 SYDVKM. The V end was cut by 2 bases, the J end by 3 bases, with 20 bases between. The CDR3 protein is CASSLRVQRAPHNQPQHF. The CDR3 region has the DNA TGTGCCAGCAGTTTAAGGGTCCAGAGAGCCCCCCACAATCAGCCCCAGCATTTT.

The gene calls are TRBV6-5 and TRBJ1-1; no reliable D call. The germline CDR1 and CDR2 sequences are MNHEY and SVGAGI. This CDR3 comprises 15 residues. Trimming left V 6 bases short and J 0 bases short, with 14 bases between. CDR3: CASSRPSRVNTEAFF. The DNA of the CDR3 is TGTGCCAGCAGCAGACCCTCCCGGGTGAACACTGAAGCTTTCTTT.

The rearrangement joins TRBV7-9 to TRBJ1-1; TRBD1 matches at 7 bases. The CDR3 is made up of 14 amino acids. The germline CDR1 and CDR2 sequences are SEHNR and FQNEAQ (reference sequence). Trimming at V came to 3 bases and at J to 4 bases, leaving 5 bases not matched to a gene. The CDR3 sequence: CASSFQGGVTEAFF. For the CDR3, the DNA is TGTGCCAGCAGCTTTCAGGGGGGGGTCACTGAAGCTTTCTTT.

The genes are TRBV25-1 and TRBJ1-1; D call uncertain. This CDR3 is built from 13 residues. The V end was cut by 3 bases, the J end by 3 bases, with 8 bases between. The V gene's germline CDR1 is MGHDK and CDR2 SYGVNS. The CDR3 is CASSDRWDTEAFF. CDR3 in DNA: TGTGCCAGCAGTGACCGTTGGGACACTGAAGCTTTCTTT. Using reference TRBV25-1 and TRBJ1-1 for the parts outside the CDR3, the full variable domain is EADIYQTPRYLVIGTGKKITLECSQTMGHDKMYWYQQDPGMELHLIHYSYGVNSTEKGDLSSESTVSRIRTEHFPLTLESARPSHTSQYLCASSDRWDTEAFFGQGTRLTVV.

The V and J genes are TRBV10-2 and TRBJ2-7; a weak D match, TRBD2 (5 bases). The CDR3 contains 13 residues. V was trimmed by 4 bases and J by 7 bases, leaving 14 bases between them. Germline CDR1 reads WSHSY; CDR2 reads SAAADI. CDR3 bases: TGCGCCAGCAGTGCGGGGTATAGGGCGGAGCAGTACTTC. Translating it yields CASSAGYRAEQYF.

The chain uses TRBV24-1 and TRBJ2-2, with 8 bases matching TRBD1. Trimming took 5 bases from V and 4 from J; bases not matched to a gene: 5. The germline gives CDR1 KGHDR, CDR2 SFDVKD. This CDR3 region has 15 residues. This CDR3 is CATSAPQGATGELFF. In DNA form, the CDR3 reads TGTGCCACCAGTGCCCCTCAGGGGGCCACCGGGGAGCTGTTTTTT.

The V call is TRBV5-1, the J call TRBJ1-4; D gene uncertain. Germline CDR1 SGHRS, CDR2 YFSETQ. Trimming pared 0 bases from V and 7 bases from J, leaving 10 bases between. This CDR3 region has 14 residues. Here the CDR3 DNA reads TGCGCCAGCAGCTTGGGTGTGGTCGGTGAAAAACTGTTTTTT. Translating it yields CASSLGVVGEKLFF.

The chain joins TRBV2 to TRBJ1-5; a possible D gene is TRBD1 (5 bases). The CDR3 runs to 15 residues. Germline V gene sequence: CDR1 SNHLY, CDR2 FYNNEI. With 3 bases removed from V and 0 bases from J, the gap between germline ends came to 9 bases. CDR3 residues: CASSDSGTSNQPQHF. The CDR3 DNA reads TGTGCCAGCAGTGACTCGGGGACTAGCAATCAGCCCCAGCATTTT.

The rearrangement joins TRBV18 to TRBJ1-5, with D maybe TRBD1 (5 bases). V was shortened by 1 base and J by 2 bases, with 6 bases between the two germline ends. CDR1 KGHSH and CDR2 LQKENI come from the germline V gene. There are 14 residues in the CDR3. CDR3 bases: TGTGCCAGCTCACCACAGACAGGCAATCAGCCCCAGCATTTT. Translating it yields CASSPQTGNQPQHF.

The chain links TRBV7-2 to TRBJ2-7, with a possible D match to TRBD2 (6 bases). Looked up from germline, CDR1 is SGHTA and CDR2 is FQGNSA. The CDR3 spans 15 residues. V gave up 4 bases and J gave up 2 bases, with 15 bases separating them. CDR3 protein: CASSSPPGGPYEQYF. For the CDR3, the DNA is TGTGCCAGCAGCTCGCCGCCCGGGGGACCCTACGAGCAGTACTTC.

The rearrangement uses TRBV18 and TRBJ2-1; D may be TRBD1 (6 bases). The CDR3 extends over 18 amino acids. V lost 6 bases, J lost 4 bases, and 25 bases lay in between. The germline CDR1 and CDR2 sequences are KGHSH and LQKENI. The CDR3 spells CASSELRGTGTLYNEQFF. DNA of the CDR3: TGTGCCAGCTCCGAACTTAGGGGAACCGGGACACTTTACAATGAGCAGTTCTTC.

In its sample, this clone was seen a few times. The chain carries TRBV2 and TRBJ1-1; D gene ambiguous. CDR3 length: 13 amino acids. Trimming cost V 3 bases and J 3 bases, with 8 bases left between them. Germline V CDR1 and CDR2: SNHLY, FYNNEI. The CDR3 loop is CASSDRWDTEAFF. The CDR3 DNA follows: TGTGCCAGCAGTGACAGGTGGGACACTGAAGCTTTCTTT.

CDR3: CASSPNSATGVAGELFF. The CDR3 nucleotides are TGTGCCAGCTCACCAAATTCTGCGACAGGGGTAGCCGGGGAGCTGTTTTTT. The chain links TRBV18 to TRBJ2-2; 8 bases line up with TRBD1. This CDR3 comprises 17 residues. With 2 bases clipped from V and 6 bases from J, the junction kept 11 bases outside the gene matches. Germline lookup yields CDR1 KGHSH and CDR2 LQKENI.

V and J are TRBV10-2 and TRBJ1-4, with a weak D call TRBD1 (5 bases). The length of the CDR3 is 12 residues. Germline CDR1 and CDR2: WSHSY and SAAADI. The ends were cut back, 2 bases at V and 8 bases at J, with 6 bases in the middle. CDR3 protein: CASSERGEKLFF. CDR3 DNA: TGCGCCAGCAGTGAGAGGGGCGAAAAACTGTTTTTT.

The chain joins TRBV4-3 to TRBJ1-6; weak D call: TRBD1 (5 bases). The germline V gene has CDR1 LGHNA and CDR2 YSLEER. This CDR3 is 16 amino acids long. V was pared by 0 bases and J by 6 bases, with 12 bases between. In nucleotides, the CDR3 is TGCGCCAGCAGCCAAGAGGCCACCGGGGGTAATTCACCCCTCCACTTT. Translated, it gives CASSQEATGGNSPLHF.

This clone was recorded only once. This chain uses TRBV28 with TRBJ1-2, with TRBD1 as a possible D gene (5 bases). Germline assignment: CDR1 MDHEN and CDR2 SYDVKM. Trimming stripped 6 bases from V and 4 bases from J, with 12 bases between. The CDR3 consists of 13 residues. This chain's CDR3 is CASSWDGPYGYTF. CDR3 sequence (DNA): TGTGCCAGCAGCTGGGACGGCCCCTATGGCTACACCTTC.

V usage is TRBV5-4 and J usage is TRBJ2-1; 8 nucleotides align to TRBD2. J gave up 4 bases and V 5 bases, and 17 bases lay outside the gene matches. This CDR3 has 18 residues. CDR1 and CDR2 from the germline V gene are SGHNT and YYREEE (reference sequence). The CDR3 sequence is CASRKGATSAPRYNEQFF. CDR3 DNA: TGTGCCAGCAGAAAAGGAGCGACTAGCGCCCCTCGATACAATGAGCAGTTCTTC. The full variable domain, in which reference TRBV5-4 and TRBJ2-1 provide the parts outside the CDR3, is ETGVTQSPTHLIKTRGQQVTLRCSSQSGHNTVSWYQQALGQGPQFIFQYYREEENGRGNFPPRFSGLQFPNYSSELNVNALELDDSALYLCASRKGATSAPRYNEQFFGPGTRLTVL.

V usage is TRBV28 and J usage is TRBJ2-7; 8 bases are shared with TRBD2. The CDR3 length is 14 residues. Germline values: CDR1 MDHEN, CDR2 SYDVKM. Germline trimming cut 6 bases from V and 3 bases from J; bases unmatched to any gene: 7. The CDR3 protein is CASSKSGSGYEQYF. The CDR3 DNA is TGTGCCAGCAGCAAGAGCGGGAGTGGCTACGAGCAGTACTTC. Full variable domain (rest looked up from reference TRBV28 and TRBJ2-7): DVKVTQSSRYLVKRTGEKVFLECVQDMDHENMFWYRQDPGLGLRLIYFSYDVKMKEKGDIPEGYSVSREKKERFSLILESASTNQTSMYLCASSKSGSGYEQYFGPGTRLTVT.